The source of this T cell receptor (beta chain) is a study of cytomegalovirus exposure and HLA in healthy donors. The study, taken as a whole, reports: Three CMV-associated chains proved CMV antigen-specific in vitro. Later analysis indicated greater clonal expansion among HLA-associated TCR beta chains than among equally common other chains. A previous analysis found most TCR beta V segments productive roughly 87% or roughly 30% of the time.

Germline assignment: CDR1 MNHEY and CDR2 SVGAGI. V lost 2 bases to trimming and J lost 4 bases, with 16 bases between them. The CDR3 loop spans 16 amino acids. Details on this clone: The antigen is unknown.

Primers included in the PCR were 60 Vbeta and 13 Jbeta primers. Produced via immunoSEQ multiplex PCR; TCRdb's table is partial and in-frame only. The table lists approximately 140,000 clones, 61% of them singletons. The sequence was obtained from a male donor in good health and CMV-seronegative. The sequenced material came from PBMCs. This chain links TRBV6-5 with TRBJ2-3, with TRBD1 as a possible D gene (6 bases). CDR3 sequence (DNA): TGTGCCAGCAGTTACACTACCCTAGCAGGGGCAGATACGCAGTATTTT. Its protein product is CASSYTTLAGADTQYF.